This T cell receptor (beta chain) was captured in a study of T cell changes during pregnancy in multiple sclerosis. Generated by immunoSEQ multiplex PCR, the TCRdb table keeps only in-frame clones and is missing some. The table has 70,000 or so clones, 75% to 95% seen once; the top ten hold about 0.75%. Trimming took 4 bases from V and 5 from J, leaving 21 bases between them. Germline V gene sequence: CDR1 SGHRS, CDR2 YFSETQ. This CDR3 has 16 amino acids. This clonotype was sampled from a female donor in good health, enrolled as a control in a pregnancy study. The material was peripheral blood, obtained in the third trimester of pregnancy. J is TRBJ2-5 and V is TRBV5-1, with TRBD1 as a possible D gene (6 bases). The CDR3 region is CASSGTTGPGGETQYF. DNA of the CDR3: TGCGCCAGCAGCGGGACGACAGGTCCCGGTGGGGAGACCCAGTACTTC.